This T cell receptor (beta chain) was observed in a study of blood T cell repertoires in COVID-19. Background on the study: Specimens from acute and convalescent COVID-19 originated in the United States, Italy and Spain. PBMCs, B-cell-depleted T cells, or T cells were the source of the cDNA or gDNA that made up the material.

There are 15 residues in the CDR3. Germline CDR1 SGHTA, CDR2 FQGTGA. V trimming: 5 bases; J trimming: 5 bases; junction bases outside the gene matches: 9. Under the authors' procedure: Researchers report that nucleated cell counts were estimated from reference gene primer amplification. TCRdb keeps only in-frame clones here, not all; method: immunoSEQ multiplex PCR. V and J calls and clone size are as listed in that table; D and trimming were resolved from the DNA. The data hold around 14,000 clones, with 80% to 90% observed a single time. This sequence was found in a human donor in a cohort sampled during active COVID-19. Sequencing used peripheral blood. V is TRBV7-3 and J is TRBJ2-3; 8 bases match TRBD2. The CDR3 DNA reads as TGTGCCAGCAGCCTAGACAGCGGGAGAGGAGATACGCAGTATTTT. Translated, it gives CASSLDSGRGDTQYF.